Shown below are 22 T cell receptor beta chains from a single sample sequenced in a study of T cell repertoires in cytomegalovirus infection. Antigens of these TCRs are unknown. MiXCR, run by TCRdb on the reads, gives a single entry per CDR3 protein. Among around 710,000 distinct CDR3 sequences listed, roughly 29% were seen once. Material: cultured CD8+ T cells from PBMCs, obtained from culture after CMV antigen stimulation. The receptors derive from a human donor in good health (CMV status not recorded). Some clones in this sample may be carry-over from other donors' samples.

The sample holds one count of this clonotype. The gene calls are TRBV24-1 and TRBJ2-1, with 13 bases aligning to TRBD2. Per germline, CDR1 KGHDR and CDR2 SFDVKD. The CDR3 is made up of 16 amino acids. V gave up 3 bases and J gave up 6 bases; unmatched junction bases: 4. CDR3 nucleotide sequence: TGTGCCACCAGTGATCGACTAGCGGGGGGACTCAATGAGCAGTTCTTC. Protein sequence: CATSDRLAGGLNEQFF.

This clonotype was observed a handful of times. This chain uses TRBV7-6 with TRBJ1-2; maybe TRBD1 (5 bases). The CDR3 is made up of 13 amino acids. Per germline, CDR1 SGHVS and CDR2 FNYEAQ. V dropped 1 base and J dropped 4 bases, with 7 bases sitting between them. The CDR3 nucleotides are TGTGCCAGCAGCTTAGAGACAGTCTATGGCTACACCTTC. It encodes CASSLETVYGYTF. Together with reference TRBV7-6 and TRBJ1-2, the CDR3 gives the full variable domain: GAGVSQSPRYKVTKRGQDVALRCDPISGHVSLYWYRQALGQGPEFLTYFNYEAQQDKSGLPNDRFSAERPEGSISTLTIQRTEQRDSAMYRCASSLETVYGYTFGSGTRLTVV.

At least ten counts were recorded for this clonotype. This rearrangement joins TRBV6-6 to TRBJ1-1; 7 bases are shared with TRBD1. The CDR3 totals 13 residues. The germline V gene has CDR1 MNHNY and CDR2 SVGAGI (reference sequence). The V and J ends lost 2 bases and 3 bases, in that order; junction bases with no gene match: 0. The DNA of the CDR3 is TGTGCCAGCAGTTACGACAGGGACACTGAAGCTTTCTTT. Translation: CASSYDRDTEAFF.

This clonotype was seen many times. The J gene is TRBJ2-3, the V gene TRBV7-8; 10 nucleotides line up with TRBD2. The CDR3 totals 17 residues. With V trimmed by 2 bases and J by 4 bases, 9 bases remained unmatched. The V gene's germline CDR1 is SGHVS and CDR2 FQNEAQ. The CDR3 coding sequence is TGTGCCAGCAGCTTATATTCGGCTAGCGGGGGAGCAGATACGCAGTATTTT. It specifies CASSLYSASGGADTQYF. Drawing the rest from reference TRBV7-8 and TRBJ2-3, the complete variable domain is GAGVSQSPRYKVAKRGQDVALRCDPISGHVSLFWYQQALGQGPEFLTYFQNEAQLDKSGLPSDRFFAERPEGSVSTLKIQRTQQEDSAVYLCASSLYSASGGADTQYFGPGTRLTVL.

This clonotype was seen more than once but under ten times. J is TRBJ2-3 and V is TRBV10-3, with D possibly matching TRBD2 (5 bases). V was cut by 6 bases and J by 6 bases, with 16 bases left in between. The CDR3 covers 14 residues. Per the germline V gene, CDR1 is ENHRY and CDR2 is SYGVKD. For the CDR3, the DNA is TGTGCCATCAGAACGGACTCATGGTTGGATACGCAGTATTTT. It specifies CAIRTDSWLDTQYF.

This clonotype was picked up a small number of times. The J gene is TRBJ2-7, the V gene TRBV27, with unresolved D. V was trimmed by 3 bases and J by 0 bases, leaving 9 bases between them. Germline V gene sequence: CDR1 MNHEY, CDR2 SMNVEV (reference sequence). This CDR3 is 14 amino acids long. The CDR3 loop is CASSFSGPSYEQYF. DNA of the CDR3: TGTGCCAGCAGTTTTTCAGGTCCCTCCTACGAGCAGTACTTC.

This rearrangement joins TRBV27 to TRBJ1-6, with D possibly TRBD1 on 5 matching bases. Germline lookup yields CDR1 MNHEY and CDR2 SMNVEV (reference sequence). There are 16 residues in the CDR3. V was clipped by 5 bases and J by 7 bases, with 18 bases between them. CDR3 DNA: TGTGCCAGCAGTCTTACCCGGGACCAACACAATTCACCCCTCCACTTT. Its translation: CASSLTRDQHNSPLHF.

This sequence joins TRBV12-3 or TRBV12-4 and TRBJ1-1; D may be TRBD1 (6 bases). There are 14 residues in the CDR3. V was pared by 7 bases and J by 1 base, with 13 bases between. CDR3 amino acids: CASTRGQRNTEAFF. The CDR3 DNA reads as TGTGCCAGCACCAGAGGACAGAGGAACACTGAAGCTTTCTTT.

DNA of the CDR3: TGTGCCAGCAGTCCCAATATAAGCCCTGAAGCTTTCTTT. Translation gives CASSPNISPEAFF. The V and J genes are TRBV28 and TRBJ1-1; D is uncertain. Trimming removed 5 bases from V and 6 bases from J, with 13 bases in between. This CDR3 has 13 amino acids. Per the germline V gene, CDR1 is MDHEN and CDR2 is SYDVKM.

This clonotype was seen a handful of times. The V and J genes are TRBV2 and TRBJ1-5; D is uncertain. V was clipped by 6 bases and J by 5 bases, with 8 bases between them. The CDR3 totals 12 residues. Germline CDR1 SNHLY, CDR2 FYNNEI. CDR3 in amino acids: CASSHVDQPQHF. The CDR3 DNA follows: TGTGCCAGCAGCCACGTTGATCAGCCCCAGCATTTT. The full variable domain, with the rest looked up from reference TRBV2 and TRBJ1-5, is EPEVTQTPSHQVTQMGQEVILRCVPISNHLYFYWYRQILGQKVEFLVSFYNNEISEKSEIFDDQFSVERPDGSNFTLKIRSTKLEDSAMYFCASSHVDQPQHFGDGTRLSIL.

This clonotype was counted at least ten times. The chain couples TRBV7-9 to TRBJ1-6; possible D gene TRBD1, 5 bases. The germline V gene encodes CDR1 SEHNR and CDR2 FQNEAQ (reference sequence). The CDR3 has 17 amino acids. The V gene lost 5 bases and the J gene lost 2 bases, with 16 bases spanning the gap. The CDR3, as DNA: TGTGCCAGCAGCCCCGACGAGGGGTTTCCCTATAATTCACCCCTCCACTTT. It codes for CASSPDEGFPYNSPLHF.

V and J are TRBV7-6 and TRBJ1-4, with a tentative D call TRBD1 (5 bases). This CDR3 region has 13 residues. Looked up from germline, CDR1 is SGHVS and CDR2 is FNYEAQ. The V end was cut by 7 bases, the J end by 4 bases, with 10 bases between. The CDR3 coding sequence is TGTGCCAGCAACCACAGGATTAATGAAAAACTGTTTTTT. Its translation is CASNHRINEKLFF. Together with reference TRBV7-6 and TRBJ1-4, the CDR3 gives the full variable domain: GAGVSQSPRYKVTKRGQDVALRCDPISGHVSLYWYRQALGQGPEFLTYFNYEAQQDKSGLPNDRFSAERPEGSISTLTIQRTEQRDSAMYRCASNHRINEKLFFGSGTQLSVL.

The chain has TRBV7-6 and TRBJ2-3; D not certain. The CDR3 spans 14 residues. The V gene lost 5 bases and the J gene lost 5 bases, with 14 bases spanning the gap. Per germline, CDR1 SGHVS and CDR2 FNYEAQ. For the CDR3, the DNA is TGTGCCAGCAGCATCGGGCGCGCCCTAGATACGCAGTATTTT. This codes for CASSIGRALDTQYF.

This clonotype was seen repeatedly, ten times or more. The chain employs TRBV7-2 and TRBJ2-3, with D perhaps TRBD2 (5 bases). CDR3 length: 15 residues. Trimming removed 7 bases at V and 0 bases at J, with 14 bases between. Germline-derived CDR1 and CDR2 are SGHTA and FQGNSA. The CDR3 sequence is CASKPRGVSTDTQYF. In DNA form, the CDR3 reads TGTGCCAGCAAACCCCGGGGAGTGAGCACAGATACGCAGTATTTT.

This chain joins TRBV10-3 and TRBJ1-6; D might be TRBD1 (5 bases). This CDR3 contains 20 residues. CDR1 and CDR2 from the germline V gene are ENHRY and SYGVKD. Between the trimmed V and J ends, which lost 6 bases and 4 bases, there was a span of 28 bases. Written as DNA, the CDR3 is TGTGCCATCAGGCAAAGGGCGACGGACGTGGGGGAGTTATATAATTCACCCCTCCACTTT. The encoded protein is CAIRQRATDVGELYNSPLHF.

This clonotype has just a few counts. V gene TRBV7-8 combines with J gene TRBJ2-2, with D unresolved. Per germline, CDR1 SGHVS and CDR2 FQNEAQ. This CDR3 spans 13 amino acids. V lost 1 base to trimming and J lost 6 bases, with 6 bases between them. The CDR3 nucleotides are TGTGCCAGCAGCTTAGTCTTTGCCGGGGAGCTGTTTTTT. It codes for CASSLVFAGELFF.

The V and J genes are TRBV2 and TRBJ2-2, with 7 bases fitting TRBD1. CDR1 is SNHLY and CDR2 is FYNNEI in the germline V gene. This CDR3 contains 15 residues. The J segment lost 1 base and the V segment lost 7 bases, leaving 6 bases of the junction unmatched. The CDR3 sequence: CASMVTGMNTGELFF. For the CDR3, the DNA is TGTGCCAGCATGGTGACAGGGATGAACACCGGGGAGCTGTTTTTT.

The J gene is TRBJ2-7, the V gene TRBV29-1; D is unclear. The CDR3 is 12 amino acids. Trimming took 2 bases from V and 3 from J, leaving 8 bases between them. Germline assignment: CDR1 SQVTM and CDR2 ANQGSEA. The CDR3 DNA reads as TGCAGCGTTGAAAATCTAGGCTACGAGCAGTACTTC. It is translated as CSVENLGYEQYF.

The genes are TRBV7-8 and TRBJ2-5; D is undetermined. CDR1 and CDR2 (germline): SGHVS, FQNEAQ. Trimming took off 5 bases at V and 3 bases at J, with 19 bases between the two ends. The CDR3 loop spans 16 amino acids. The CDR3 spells CASSQLRQGREETQYF. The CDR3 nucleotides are TGTGCCAGCAGCCAACTGAGGCAAGGCCGGGAAGAGACCCAGTACTTC.

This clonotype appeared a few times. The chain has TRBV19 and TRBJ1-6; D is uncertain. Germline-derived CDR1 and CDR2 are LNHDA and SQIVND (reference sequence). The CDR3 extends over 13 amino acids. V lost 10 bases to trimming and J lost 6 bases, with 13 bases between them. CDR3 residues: CATSEEGNSPLHF. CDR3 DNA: TGTGCCACCAGCGAGGAGGGTAATTCACCCCTCCACTTT.

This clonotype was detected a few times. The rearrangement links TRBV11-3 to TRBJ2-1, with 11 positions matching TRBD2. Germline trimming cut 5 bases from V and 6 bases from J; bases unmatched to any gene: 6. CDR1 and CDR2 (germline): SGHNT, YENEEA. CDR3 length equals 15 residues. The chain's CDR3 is CASSPRLAGFNEQFF. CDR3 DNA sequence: TGTGCCAGCAGCCCGAGACTAGCGGGGTTCAATGAGCAGTTCTTC.

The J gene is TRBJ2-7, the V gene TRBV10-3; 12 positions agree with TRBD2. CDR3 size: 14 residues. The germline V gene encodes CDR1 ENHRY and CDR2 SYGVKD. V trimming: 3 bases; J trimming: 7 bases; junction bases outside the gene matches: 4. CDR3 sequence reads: CAISDTSGGQEQYF. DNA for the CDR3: TGTGCCATCAGTGACACTAGCGGGGGGCAAGAGCAGTACTTC.